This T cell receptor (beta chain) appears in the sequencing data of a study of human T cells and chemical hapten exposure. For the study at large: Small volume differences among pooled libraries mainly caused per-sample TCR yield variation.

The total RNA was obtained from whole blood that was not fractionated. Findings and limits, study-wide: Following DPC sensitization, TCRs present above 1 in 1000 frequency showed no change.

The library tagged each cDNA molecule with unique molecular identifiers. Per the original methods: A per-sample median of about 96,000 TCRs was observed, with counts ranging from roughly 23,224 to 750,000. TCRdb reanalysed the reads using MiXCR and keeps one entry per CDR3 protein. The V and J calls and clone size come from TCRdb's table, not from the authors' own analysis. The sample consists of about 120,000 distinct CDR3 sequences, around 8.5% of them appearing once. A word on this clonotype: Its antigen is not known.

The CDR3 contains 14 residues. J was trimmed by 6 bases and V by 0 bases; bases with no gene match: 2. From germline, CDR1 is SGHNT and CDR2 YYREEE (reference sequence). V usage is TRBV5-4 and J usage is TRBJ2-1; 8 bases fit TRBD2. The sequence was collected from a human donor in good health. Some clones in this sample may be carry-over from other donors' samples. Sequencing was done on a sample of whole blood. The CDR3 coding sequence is TGTGCCAGCAGCTTGGAGACTAGCGCCAATGAGCAGTTCTTC. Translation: CASSLETSANEQFF.